This T cell receptor (beta chain) was found in a study of OX40 agonist ivuxolimab in advanced cancers. Notes on the study in general: Low clonal expansion, among the lowest seen, marked partial responders at 0.1-3.0 mg/kg. The study found that CD8+ T cells averaged more expanded clones than CD4+. Low normalized T-cell clonal expansion was also seen in some nonresponders. Clones of CD4+ and CD8+ blood T cells grew by week 6 at doses of 0.1 to 3.0 mg/kg.

Note on this clone: Its target is not known.

Trimming stripped 0 bases from V and 8 bases from J, with 2 bases between. The length of the CDR3 is 10 residues. CDR1 SGHTS and CDR2 YDEGEE come from the germline V gene. Assay used: immunoSEQ multiplex PCR; TCRdb lists only in-frame clones, some missing. Found here are some 55,000 clones, approximately 75% of them singletons; the top ten hold around 2.4%. This specimen was CD4+ or CD8+ T cells sorted from blood, taken in a trial of the OX40 agonist ivuxolimab. The chain uses TRBV5-8 and TRBJ1-2; D gene ambiguous. The sequence was obtained from an adult with an advanced solid tumor such as melanoma, head and neck, liver or kidney cancer. This CDR3 reads CASSLGGYTF. CDR3 coding DNA: TGTGCCAGCAGCTTGGGGGGCTACACCTTC. The full variable domain, completed using reference TRBV5-8 and TRBJ1-2, is EAGVTQSPTHLIKTRGQQATLRCSPISGHTSVYWYQQALGLGLQFLLWYDEGEERNRGNFPPRFSGRQFPNYSSELNVNALELEDSALYLCASSLGGYTFGSGTRLTVV.